This entry describes one T cell receptor (beta chain). The junction differs from germline at one of its ends, possibly a read error. The sample is drawn from a study of T-cell memory formation after mild COVID-19. Each CDR3 protein is one row after TCRdb ran MiXCR on the 5' RACE reads. Of about 560,000 distinct CDR3 sequences listed, roughly 17% are singletons. CDR1 is LGHNT and CDR2 is FRNRAP in the germline V gene. CDR3 length equals 11 residues. V is TRBV12-5 and J is TRBJ2-7, with TRBD1 identical over 8 bases. The sequenced sample consisted of PBMCs or a T cell subset sorted from them (not recorded which). This receptor was taken from an adult woman who had mild COVID-19 (a few samples of this study predate the infection). Cell type and time point are not known. The chain's CDR3 is CASGLRDRIIF. As DNA, the CDR3 is TGTGCTAGTGGTTTGCGGGACAGGATAATCTTC. Together with reference TRBV12-5 and TRBJ2-7, the CDR3 gives the full variable domain: DARVTQTPRHKVTEMGQEVTMRCQPILGHNTVFWYRQTMMQGLELLAYFRNRAPLDDSGMPKDRFSAEMPDATLATLKIQPSEPRDSAVYFCASGLRDRIIFGPGTRLTVT.